One sample yielded the 18 T cell receptor beta chains listed below, sequenced in a study of shared clonotypes between healthy human individuals. The assay was immunoSEQ multiplex PCR, and TCRdb's table has in-frame clones only and misses some. The sample includes nearly 1 million clones, approximately 76% of them seen just once. Source material: memory CD4+ T cells sorted from blood. The subset denotes: CD45RA-negative fraction. The receptor set was obtained from a man in his late teens or twenties in good health.

DNA of the CDR3: TGTGCCAGCAGTGCCTGGACAGTAAGTTTAGCTAACTATGGCTACACCTTC. Its protein product is CASSAWTVSLANYGYTF. The V call is TRBV6-1, the J call TRBJ1-2; maybe TRBD1 (6 bases). CDR1 and CDR2 (germline): MNHNS, SASEGT. The CDR3 runs to 17 residues. Trimming removed 4 bases at V and 0 bases at J, with 18 bases between.

The chain carries TRBV18 and TRBJ1-1, with 9 bases aligning to TRBD1. This CDR3 spans 14 amino acids. The V segment lost 3 bases and the J segment 7 bases; nucleotides outside the gene matches: 6. Germline CDR1 and CDR2: KGHSH and LQKENI. The CDR3 DNA sequence: TGTGCCAGCTCACCCCGGGGGGACAGGGATGAAGCTTTCTTT. Amino acid sequence: CASSPRGDRDEAFF.

This clone was counted a few times. The V call is TRBV18, the J call TRBJ1-3; D remains ambiguous. This CDR3 has 16 residues. The V gene's germline CDR1 is KGHSH and CDR2 LQKENI. Trimming took off 0 bases at V and 0 bases at J, with 9 bases between the two ends. CDR3 in amino acids: CASSPPKKSSGNTIYF. CDR3 DNA: TGTGCCAGCTCACCACCCAAGAAGAGCTCTGGAAACACCATATATTTT.

The rearrangement links TRBV14 to TRBJ2-5, with 7 positions matching TRBD1. After removal of 4 bases from V and 2 bases from J, the junction contained 10 bases not matched to a gene. The germline V gene encodes CDR1 SGHDN and CDR2 FVKESK. The CDR3 runs 16 residues. Here the CDR3 reads CASSPISPGGQETQYF. The CDR3 DNA is TGTGCCAGCAGCCCCATAAGTCCAGGGGGACAAGAGACCCAGTACTTC.

The V and J genes are TRBV18 and TRBJ2-7; 12 nucleotides match TRBD2. CDR3 length equals 14 residues. CDR1 is KGHSH and CDR2 is LQKENI in the germline V gene. V was clipped by 6 bases and J by 6 bases; unmatched bases: 6. In nucleotides, the CDR3 is TGTGCCAGCTCCCCGACTAGCGGGGGAGGCGAGCAGTACTTC. It translates to CASSPTSGGGEQYF. The whole variable domain, remainder taken from reference TRBV18 and TRBJ2-7, is NAGVMQNPRHLVRRRGQEARLRCSPMKGHSHVYWYRQLPEEGLKFMVYLQKENIIDESGMPKERFSAEFPKEGPSILRIQQVVRGDSAAYFCASSPTSGGGEQYFGPGTRLTVT.

CDR3 protein: CASSQGNGDQETQYF. The CDR3 DNA reads as TGCGCCAGCAGCCAAGGGAACGGGGACCAAGAGACCCAGTACTTC. This sequence joins TRBV4-1 and TRBJ2-5; a weak D match, TRBD2 (5 bases). The germline V gene has CDR1 MGHRA and CDR2 YSYEKL. V lost 1 base and J lost 0, with 9 bases in between. The CDR3 consists of 15 residues.

In its sample, this clone was seen a few times. This chain joins TRBV11-2 and TRBJ1-2; D call uncertain. The CDR3 runs 13 residues. CDR1 SGHAT and CDR2 FQNNGV come from the germline V gene. Trimming cost V 5 bases and J 4 bases, with 11 bases left between them. The CDR3 is CASSRDGVYGYTF. CDR3 coding DNA: TGTGCCAGCAGCAGAGATGGGGTCTATGGCTACACCTTC.

The sample holds a few counts of this clone. V gene TRBV9 combines with J gene TRBJ2-1; tentative D call: TRBD2 (6 bases). This CDR3 spans 14 amino acids. Germline assignment: CDR1 SGDLS and CDR2 YYNGEE. V shed 4 bases and J shed 5 bases, with 13 bases lying between them. In DNA, the CDR3 is TGTGCCAGCAGCCGGGACCCGGGGGACAATGAGCAGTTCTTC. It codes for CASSRDPGDNEQFF.

This chain links TRBV2 with TRBJ2-7, with 11 bases matching TRBD1. The CDR3 has 14 amino acids. Germline trimming cut 7 bases from V and 6 bases from J; bases unmatched to any gene: 8. Germline CDR1 reads SNHLY; CDR2 reads FYNNEI. As DNA, the CDR3 is TGTGCCAGCACCCCAGGACAGGGGGCCTTCGAGCAGTACTTC. It is translated as CASTPGQGAFEQYF.

The V call is TRBV4-1, the J call TRBJ2-2; D tentatively reads TRBD1 or TRBD2 (5 bases each). The CDR3 is made up of 14 amino acids. V was cut by 4 bases and J by 13 bases, with 19 bases left in between. Germline CDR1 and CDR2: MGHRA and YSYEKL. The CDR3 spells CASSLQLQGGGLFF. The CDR3 DNA reads as TGCGCCAGCAGCCTCCAGCTCCAGGGTGGAGGGCTGTTTTTT.

The V gene is TRBV19, the J gene TRBJ2-3, with D possibly TRBD2 on 6 matching bases. V shed 3 bases and J shed 15 bases, with 16 bases lying between them. This CDR3 region has 12 residues. Germline CDR1 and CDR2: LNHDA and SQIVND (reference sequence). CDR3 in amino acids: CASSMRRDARYF. The CDR3 region has the DNA TGTGCCAGTAGTATGAGGCGGGACGCGCGCTATTTT.

This sequence joins TRBV7-2 and TRBJ2-4, with D uncertain. Per germline, CDR1 SGHTA and CDR2 FQGNSA. This CDR3 has 14 amino acids. V lost 0 bases, J lost 0 bases, and 3 bases lay in between. As DNA, the CDR3 is TGTGCCAGCAGCTTAGCCTTAGCCAAAAACATTCAGTACTTC. This codes for CASSLALAKNIQYF. Full variable domain (remainder filled in from reference TRBV7-2 and TRBJ2-4): GAGVSQSPSNKVTEKGKDVELRCDPISGHTALYWYRQSLGQGLEFLIYFQGNSAPDKSGLPSDRFSAERTGGSVSTLTIQRTQQEDSAVYLCASSLALAKNIQYFGAGTRLSVL.

This clone was seen a few times. This rearrangement joins TRBV5-6 to TRBJ1-6; D is unclear. The CDR3 is 15 residues long. The germline V gene has CDR1 SGHDT and CDR2 YYEEEE. V shed 0 bases and J shed 7 bases, with 11 bases lying between them. The CDR3 DNA reads TGTGCCAGCAGCTTGGATGGGCTCGTAAATTCACCCCTCCACTTT. As protein: CASSLDGLVNSPLHF.

Only one count was recorded for this clone. This chain uses TRBV6-6 with TRBJ1-5; the D is unclear. From germline, CDR1 is MNHNY and CDR2 SVGAGI (reference sequence). The CDR3 spans 15 residues. The V gene lost 6 bases and the J gene lost 6 bases, with 18 bases spanning the gap. The CDR3 nucleotides are TGTGCCAGCAGCGACATGTCGATCCCCGCTCAGCCCCAGCATTTT. Translation gives CASSDMSIPAQPQHF.

This clone appeared a single time. The chain is built from TRBV5-1 and TRBJ1-1, with a possible D match to TRBD1 (6 bases). Germline assignment: CDR1 SGHRS and CDR2 YFSETQ. CDR3 length equals 20 residues. Deletions cut 0 bases from V and 0 bases from J, with 24 bases between. DNA for the CDR3: TGCGCCAGCAGCTTGGAGTTCTGGGGGCGCAAGGAGGGCCTGAACACTGAAGCTTTCTTT. Amino acids: CASSLEFWGRKEGLNTEAFF.

The CDR3 DNA sequence: TGTGCCAGCGGGCCGGGACAGGGGGCCTATGGCTACACCTTC. This encodes CASGPGQGAYGYTF. This rearrangement joins TRBV6-1 to TRBJ1-2, with 12 bases that match TRBD1. J was trimmed by 4 bases and V by 8 bases; bases with no gene match: 5. CDR3 size: 14 residues. CDR1 and CDR2 from the germline V gene are MNHNS and SASEGT.

The gene calls are TRBV19 and TRBJ2-7; no firm D call. The CDR3 runs 13 residues. Germline loops: CDR1 LNHDA, CDR2 SQIVND (reference sequence). Trimming left V 3 bases short and J 3 bases short, with 9 bases between. The CDR3 region is CASSMGPHYEQYF. Here the CDR3 DNA reads TGTGCCAGTAGTATGGGTCCCCACTACGAGCAGTACTTC. Full variable domain (outside the CDR3, taken from reference TRBV19 and TRBJ2-7): DGGITQSPKYLFRKEGQNVTLSCEQNLNHDAMYWYRQDPGQGLRLIYYSQIVNDFQKGDIAEGYSVSREKKESFPLTVTSAQKNPTAFYLCASSMGPHYEQYFGPGTRLTVT.

The rearrangement links TRBV6-1 to TRBJ1-2; no clear D. Germline CDR1 is MNHNS and CDR2 is SASEGT. Trimming left V 0 bases short and J 8 bases short, with 7 bases between. This CDR3 comprises 12 residues. CDR3 sequence: CASSEAPLGYTF. CDR3 in DNA: TGTGCCAGCAGTGAAGCACCCTTGGGCTACACCTTC.